One and the same sample provided the 30 T cell receptor beta chains below, sequenced in a study of beta chain features in type 1 diabetes. The isolated RNA, all of it, was reverse transcribed, so expressed TCRB transcripts were what got sequenced. The method was immunoSEQ multiplex PCR; TCRdb's version includes in-frame clones alone and lacks a portion of them. The table shows approximately 100,000 clones, with less than 40% occurring only once. Sequencing was done on a sample of stem cell memory CD4+ T cells from blood. The origin of the receptors is a woman aged 18 to 35 in good health.

The CDR3 bases are TGTGCCATCAGTGAGTTGGGTTCGGTAGCTACTCAAGAGACCCAGTACTTC. It yields the protein CAISELGSVATQETQYF. The J gene is TRBJ2-5, the V gene TRBV10-3; D is undetermined. The CDR3 is made up of 17 amino acids. CDR1 ENHRY and CDR2 SYGVKD come from the germline V gene. Trimming stripped 1 base from V and 2 bases from J, with 17 bases between.

The chain links TRBV7-9 to TRBJ2-5, with 11 nucleotides matching TRBD2. This CDR3 contains 17 residues. The germline CDR1 and CDR2 sequences are SEHNR and FQNEAQ (reference sequence). The trim removed 4 bases at V and 7 bases at J, leaving 14 bases unmatched. The CDR3 region is CASSSLAGGARNGTQYF. CDR3 DNA sequence: TGTGCCAGCAGCTCCCTAGCGGGAGGCGCAAGAAACGGGACCCAGTACTTC.

This chain uses TRBV18 with TRBJ2-7; TRBD1 agrees at 7 bases. The CDR3 covers 16 residues. V shed 2 bases and J 0 bases; nucleotides not matched to a gene: 7. From germline, CDR1 is KGHSH and CDR2 LQKENI. The CDR3 DNA sequence: TGTGCCAGCTCACCAAATCCGGGACAGAGCTCCTACGAGCAGTACTTC. Translating it yields CASSPNPGQSSYEQYF.

This rearrangement joins TRBV19 to TRBJ2-7, with TRBD1 matching over 7 bases. From germline, CDR1 is LNHDA and CDR2 SQIVND (reference sequence). The CDR3 spans 15 residues. The J segment lost 2 bases and the V segment lost 7 bases, leaving 11 bases of the junction unmatched. The CDR3 DNA follows: TGTGCCAGTACCCCAAGAGGGGGCGGAACCTACGAGCAGTACTTC. This codes for CASTPRGGGTYEQYF.

The chain couples TRBV19 to TRBJ2-2, with D possibly being TRBD2 (6 bases). The CDR3 runs 17 residues. The germline V and J ends were trimmed by 2 bases and 0 bases, with 13 bases remaining between them. Germline V gives CDR1 LNHDA, CDR2 SQIVND (reference sequence). The CDR3 is CASSIRLGTSNTGELFF. The CDR3 nucleotides are TGTGCCAGTAGTATAAGGTTGGGGACTTCGAACACCGGGGAGCTGTTTTTT.

Ten or more counts support this clone. J is TRBJ2-3 and V is TRBV7-9; 15 bases align to TRBD2. From germline, CDR1 is SEHNR and CDR2 FQNEAQ (reference sequence). V trimming: 8 bases; J trimming: 5 bases; junction bases outside the gene matches: 8. This CDR3 is built from 16 residues. CDR3 sequence reads: CASGGLAGGPEDTQYF. CDR3 in DNA: TGTGCCAGCGGAGGACTAGCGGGAGGGCCGGAAGATACGCAGTATTTT.

The chain carries TRBV30 and TRBJ2-7, with 9 bases lining up with TRBD2. J was trimmed by 7 bases and V by 3 bases; bases with no gene match: 13. CDR1 and CDR2 (germline): GTSNPN, SVGIG (reference sequence). The length of the CDR3 is 15 residues. As DNA, the CDR3 is TGTGCCTGGAGCCATCCGGGAGCGGGAGGAGTTGAGCAGTACTTC. This gives the protein CAWSHPGAGGVEQYF.

J is TRBJ2-1 and V is TRBV30, with D possibly TRBD2 on 5 matching bases. V lost 0 bases and J 3 bases, leaving 24 bases between the germline ends. Germline-derived CDR1 and CDR2 are GTSNPN and SVGIG (reference sequence). CDR3 length: 19 residues. The CDR3 protein is CAWSVRVQTRKAHYNEQFF. Here the CDR3 DNA reads TGTGCCTGGAGTGTACGGGTACAAACTAGGAAAGCTCACTACAATGAGCAGTTCTTC.

The V gene is TRBV10-3, the J gene TRBJ1-5; D uncertain. Germline CDR1 reads ENHRY; CDR2 reads SYGVKD. The ends were cut back, 0 bases at V and 4 bases at J, with 7 bases in the middle. The CDR3 loop spans 14 amino acids. The CDR3 protein is CAISESRENQPQHF. CDR3 nucleotide sequence: TGTGCCATCAGTGAGTCAAGGGAGAATCAGCCCCAGCATTTT.

This chain links TRBV10-3 with TRBJ2-3; the D gene is possibly TRBD2 (6 bases). This CDR3 is 14 amino acids long. Germline loops: CDR1 ENHRY, CDR2 SYGVKD. V was shortened by 6 bases and J by 1 base, with 11 bases between the two germline ends. In DNA, the CDR3 is TGTGCCATCAGGCCGGGACTCCGCACAGATACGCAGTATTTT. It yields the protein CAIRPGLRTDTQYF.

Concerning this clone itself: Additional DNA sequences in this sample encode the identical CDR3. The gene calls are TRBV7-9 and TRBJ2-1, with D possibly TRBD1 on 7 matching bases. This CDR3 has 15 amino acids. The germline V gene has CDR1 SEHNR and CDR2 FQNEAQ (reference sequence). V was cut by 1 base and J by 3 bases, with 10 bases left in between. The CDR3 loop is CASSLGQGGYNEQFF. The CDR3 nucleotides are TGTGCCAGCAGCTTAGGGCAGGGGGGCTACAATGAGCAGTTCTTC.

This clone was seen only a few times. The chain's CDR3 is CSMGRTSYNEQFF. CDR3 in DNA: TGCAGTATGGGCAGAACGAGCTACAATGAGCAGTTCTTC. The genes are TRBV29-1 and TRBJ2-1; D is undetermined. The CDR3 is 13 amino acids. Germline V gives CDR1 SQVTM, CDR2 ANQGSEA.

This chain uses TRBV5-5 with TRBJ2-6; D ambiguous. V was shortened by 2 bases and J by 2 bases, with 8 bases between the two germline ends. Germline-derived CDR1 and CDR2 are SGHKS and YYEKEE (reference sequence). The CDR3 has 15 residues. CDR3 in amino acids: CASSFTYPGANVLTF. In DNA, the CDR3 is TGTGCCAGCAGCTTCACTTACCCTGGGGCCAACGTCCTGACTTTC.

V gene TRBV19 combines with J gene TRBJ2-2; D is possibly TRBD1 (7 bases). The V gene lost 3 bases and the J gene lost 5 bases, with 16 bases spanning the gap. The CDR3 covers 16 residues. Germline assignment: CDR1 LNHDA and CDR2 SQIVND (reference sequence). The CDR3 is CASSMVGGTATGELFF. In DNA, the CDR3 is TGTGCCAGTAGTATGGTTGGGGGGACAGCGACCGGGGAGCTGTTTTTT.

The chain uses TRBV5-4 and TRBJ1-1; D gene uncertain. CDR3 length equals 13 residues. The germline V gene has CDR1 SGHNT and CDR2 YYREEE (reference sequence). V was shortened by 4 bases and J by 11 bases, with 18 bases between the two germline ends. The CDR3 protein is CASSLTPGRVAFF. The CDR3 region has the DNA TGTGCCAGCAGCCTGACACCGGGGAGGGTGGCTTTCTTT.

The chain is built from TRBV2 and TRBJ2-5; no reliable D call. Per the germline V gene, CDR1 is SNHLY and CDR2 is FYNNEI. Trimming removed 3 bases at V and 7 bases at J, with 6 bases between. The CDR3 covers 11 residues. The CDR3 reads CASSERRTQYF. In DNA form, the CDR3 reads TGTGCCAGCAGTGAGCGGCGGACCCAGTACTTC.

This chain links TRBV2 with TRBJ2-3; no reliable D call. The CDR3 contains 16 residues. Germline V gene data show CDR1 as SNHLY and CDR2 as FYNNEI. Between the trimmed V and J ends, which lost 0 bases and 1 base, there was a span of 11 bases. This CDR3 is CASSEATRPRTDTQYF. CDR3 nucleotides: TGTGCCAGCAGTGAAGCGACTCGCCCCCGCACAGATACGCAGTATTTT.

The chain combines TRBV29-1 with TRBJ1-1; TRBD1 aligns across 9 bases. Looked up from germline, CDR1 is SQVTM and CDR2 is ANQGSEA. This CDR3 comprises 14 residues. V gave up 7 bases and J gave up 6 bases; unmatched junction bases: 12. CDR3 region: CSAADTGGRAEAFF. DNA for the CDR3: TGCAGCGCCGCCGATACAGGGGGCCGGGCTGAAGCTTTCTTT.

There are a few counts of this clone. The chain joins TRBV7-9 to TRBJ2-1; 7 nucleotides agree with TRBD1. This CDR3 has 15 residues. Germline values: CDR1 SEHNR, CDR2 FQNEAQ (reference sequence). V dropped 6 bases and J dropped 3; count of bases not matched to a gene: 8. The CDR3 nucleotides are TGTGCCAGCAGAACTCCGGGACAGTACTACAATGAGCAGTTCTTC. Residues: CASRTPGQYYNEQFF.

This clone has just a few counts. V usage is TRBV2 and J usage is TRBJ2-1; TRBD2 agrees at 11 bases. The CDR3 runs to 15 residues. V dropped 3 bases and J dropped 5; count of bases not matched to a gene: 3. The germline V gene encodes CDR1 SNHLY and CDR2 FYNNEI. CDR3 protein: CASSEPSGGHNEQFF. DNA for the CDR3: TGTGCCAGCAGTGAGCCTAGCGGGGGGCACAATGAGCAGTTCTTC.

This clone was seen a handful of times. The chain recombines TRBV6-5 with TRBJ1-4, with D possibly being TRBD1 (6 bases). CDR1 is MNHEY, CDR2 SVGAGI, per germline. V dropped 2 bases and J dropped 8 bases, with 15 bases sitting between them. This CDR3 is 15 amino acids long. DNA of the CDR3: TGTGCCAGCAGTTACACACAGGGAAGGCACGAAAAACTGTTTTTT. Translating gives CASSYTQGRHEKLFF.

This clone was seen only once. V is TRBV5-1 and J is TRBJ1-5, with D tentatively TRBD1 (6 bases). The CDR3 contains 14 residues. CDR1 is SGHRS and CDR2 is YFSETQ in the germline V gene. Trimming left V 0 bases short and J 2 bases short, with 6 bases between. The CDR3 DNA sequence: TGCGCCAGCAGCTTGGCAGGGGGCAATCAGCCCCAGCATTTT. Amino acids: CASSLAGGNQPQHF.

The chain links TRBV7-9 to TRBJ2-7; D might be TRBD1 (6 bases). Germline V gene data show CDR1 as SEHNR and CDR2 as FQNEAQ (reference sequence). The CDR3 loop spans 16 amino acids. Trimming shortened V by 5 bases and J by 0 bases, and 17 bases separated the two germline ends. The CDR3 loop is CASSPLGAPSSYEQYF. The CDR3 coding sequence is TGTGCCAGCAGCCCGTTGGGGGCCCCGAGCTCCTACGAGCAGTACTTC. Filled out from reference TRBV7-9 and TRBJ2-7, the complete variable domain reads DTGVSQNPRHKITKRGQNVTFRCDPISEHNRLYWYRQTLGQGPEFLTYFQNEAQLEKSRLLSDRFSAERPKGSFSTLEIQRTEQGDSAMYLCASSPLGAPSSYEQYFGPGTRLTVT.

The chain couples TRBV30 to TRBJ2-2; TRBD1 aligns across 9 bases. This CDR3 spans 13 amino acids. Germline V CDR1 and CDR2: GTSNPN, SVGIG (reference sequence). V lost 3 bases, J lost 6 bases, and 2 bases stayed unmatched. For the CDR3, the DNA is TGTGCCTGGAGGGGACAGGGCGCCGGGGAGCTGTTTTTT. Translation gives CAWRGQGAGELFF. Combining the CDR3 with reference TRBV30 and TRBJ2-2 gives the whole variable domain SQTIHQWPATLVQPVGSPLSLECTVEGTSNPNLYWYRQAAGRGLQLLFYSVGIGQISSEVPQNLSASRPQDRQFILSSKKLLLSDSGFYLCAWRGQGAGELFFGEGSRLTVL.

J is TRBJ2-7 and V is TRBV7-2; the D gene is possibly TRBD2 (7 bases). Trimming stripped 7 bases from V and 0 bases from J, with 19 bases between. The CDR3 is 16 amino acids. The germline CDR1 and CDR2 sequences are SGHTA and FQGNSA. CDR3 in DNA: TGTGCCAGCACCCACCGGGGGCTAGCGGACTCCTACGAGCAGTACTTC. Amino acids: CASTHRGLADSYEQYF.

The chain couples TRBV27 to TRBJ1-1, with D perhaps matching TRBD1 (6 bases). With 5 bases removed from V and 5 bases from J, the gap between germline ends came to 15 bases. The CDR3 contains 14 residues. From germline, CDR1 is MNHEY and CDR2 SMNVEV (reference sequence). The CDR3 DNA follows: TGTGCCAGCAGTGTTTACAGGGATTGGACTGAAGCTTTCTTT. Its translation is CASSVYRDWTEAFF.

On this clone: Other DNA sequences in the sample encode the same CDR3. V gene TRBV5-1 combines with J gene TRBJ2-7, with 12 bases identical to TRBD1. The V gene end was trimmed by 3 bases and the J gene end by 3 bases; junction bases not matched to a gene: 1. CDR3 length: 14 amino acids. Germline lookup yields CDR1 SGHRS and CDR2 YFSETQ. The CDR3 loop reads CASSWDRGLYEQYF. CDR3 in DNA: TGCGCCAGCAGCTGGGACAGGGGGCTCTACGAGCAGTACTTC.

The chain recombines TRBV7-2 with TRBJ1-5, with 8 bases identical to TRBD1. Looked up from germline, CDR1 is SGHTA and CDR2 is FQGNSA. The CDR3 is 14 residues long. V trimming: 2 bases; J trimming: 6 bases; junction bases outside the gene matches: 3. The CDR3 loop is CASSLRTGFQPQHF. The CDR3 region has the DNA TGTGCCAGCAGCTTAAGGACAGGGTTTCAGCCCCAGCATTTT.

V is TRBV5-8 and J is TRBJ2-2; D is perhaps TRBD1 (5 bases). Looked up from germline, CDR1 is SGHTS and CDR2 is YDEGEE. The CDR3 spans 15 residues. Trimming removed 0 bases from V and 4 bases from J, with 10 bases in between. The CDR3 is CASSLVQDLTGELFF. The DNA for the CDR3 is TGTGCCAGCAGCTTGGTACAGGACCTCACCGGGGAGCTGTTTTTT.

This clone has a handful of counts. The J gene is TRBJ2-1, the V gene TRBV12-5; D perhaps matches TRBD2 (6 bases). The CDR3 loop spans 15 amino acids. Looked up from germline, CDR1 is LGHNT and CDR2 is FRNRAP. Between the trimmed V and J ends, which lost 2 bases and 0 bases, there was a span of 8 bases. The CDR3, as DNA: TGTGCTAGTGGTTTGCGCGGGATCTCCTACAATGAGCAGTTCTTC. As protein: CASGLRGISYNEQFF.